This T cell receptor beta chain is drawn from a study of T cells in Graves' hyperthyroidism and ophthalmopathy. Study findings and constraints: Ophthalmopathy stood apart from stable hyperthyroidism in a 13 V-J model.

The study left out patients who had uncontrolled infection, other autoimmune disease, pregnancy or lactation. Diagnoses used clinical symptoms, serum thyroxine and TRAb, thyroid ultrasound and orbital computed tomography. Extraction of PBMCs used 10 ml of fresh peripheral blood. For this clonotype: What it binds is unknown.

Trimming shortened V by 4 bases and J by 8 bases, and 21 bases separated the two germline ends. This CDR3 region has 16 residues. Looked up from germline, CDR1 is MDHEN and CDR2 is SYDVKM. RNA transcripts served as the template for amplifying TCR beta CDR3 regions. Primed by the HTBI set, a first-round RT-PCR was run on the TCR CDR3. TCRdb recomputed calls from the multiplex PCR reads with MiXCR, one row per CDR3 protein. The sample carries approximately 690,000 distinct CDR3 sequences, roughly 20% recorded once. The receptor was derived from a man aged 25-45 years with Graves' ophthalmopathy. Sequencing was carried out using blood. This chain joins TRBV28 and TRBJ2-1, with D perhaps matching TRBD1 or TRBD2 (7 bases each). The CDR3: CASSSPLRGGVDEQFF. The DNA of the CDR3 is TGTGCCAGCAGTTCACCTCTCAGGGGGGGAGTCGATGAGCAGTTCTTC.